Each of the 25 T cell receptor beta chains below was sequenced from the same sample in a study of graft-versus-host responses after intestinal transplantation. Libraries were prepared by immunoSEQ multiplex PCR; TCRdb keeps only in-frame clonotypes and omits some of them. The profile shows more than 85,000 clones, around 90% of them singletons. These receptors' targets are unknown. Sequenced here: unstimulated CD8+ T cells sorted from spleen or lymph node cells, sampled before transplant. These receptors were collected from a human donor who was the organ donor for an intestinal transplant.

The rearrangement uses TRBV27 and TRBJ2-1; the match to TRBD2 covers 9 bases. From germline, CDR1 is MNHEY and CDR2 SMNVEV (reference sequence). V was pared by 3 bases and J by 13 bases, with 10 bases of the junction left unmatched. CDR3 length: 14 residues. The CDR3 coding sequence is TGTGCCAGCAGTTTGCTAGCGGGGTTTATAGGACAGTTCTTC. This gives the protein CASSLLAGFIGQFF.

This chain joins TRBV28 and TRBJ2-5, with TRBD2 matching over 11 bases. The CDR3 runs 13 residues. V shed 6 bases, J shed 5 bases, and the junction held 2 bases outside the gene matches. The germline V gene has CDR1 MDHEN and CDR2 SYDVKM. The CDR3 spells CASSLAGGETQYF. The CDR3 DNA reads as TGTGCCAGCAGCTTAGCGGGAGGGGAGACCCAGTACTTC.

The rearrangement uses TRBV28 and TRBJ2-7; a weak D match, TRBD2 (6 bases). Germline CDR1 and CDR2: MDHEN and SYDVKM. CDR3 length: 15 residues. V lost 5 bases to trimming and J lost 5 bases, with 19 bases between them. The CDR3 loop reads CASSIGGSGPHEQYF. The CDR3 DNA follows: TGTGCCAGCAGTATCGGGGGTAGCGGCCCCCACGAGCAGTACTTC.

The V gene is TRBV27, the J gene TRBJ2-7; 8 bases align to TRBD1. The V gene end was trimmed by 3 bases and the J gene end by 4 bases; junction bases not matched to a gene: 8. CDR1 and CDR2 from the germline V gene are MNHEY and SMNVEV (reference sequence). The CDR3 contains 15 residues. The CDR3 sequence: CASSFAGTGKYEQYF. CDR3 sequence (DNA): TGTGCCAGCAGTTTTGCCGGGACAGGCAAATACGAGCAGTACTTC.

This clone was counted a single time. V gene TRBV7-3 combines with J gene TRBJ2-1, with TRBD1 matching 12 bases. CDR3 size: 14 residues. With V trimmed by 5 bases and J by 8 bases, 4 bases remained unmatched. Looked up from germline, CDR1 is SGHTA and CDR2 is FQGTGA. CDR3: CASSPGQGADEQFF. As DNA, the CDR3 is TGTGCCAGCAGCCCGGGACAGGGGGCCGATGAGCAGTTCTTC.

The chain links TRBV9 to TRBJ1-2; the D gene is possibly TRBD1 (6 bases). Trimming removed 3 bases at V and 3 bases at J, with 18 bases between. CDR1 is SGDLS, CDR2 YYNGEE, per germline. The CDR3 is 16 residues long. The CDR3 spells CASSANVESGDYGYTF. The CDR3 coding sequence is TGTGCCAGCAGCGCGAACGTCGAATCAGGGGACTATGGCTACACCTTC.

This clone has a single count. CDR3 in amino acids: CASRIVGPGNSPLHF. CDR3 sequence (DNA): TGTGCCAGTCGGATAGTAGGGCCGGGGAATTCACCCCTCCACTTT. V and J are TRBV6-1 and TRBJ1-6; D uncertain. Looked up from germline, CDR1 is MNHNS and CDR2 is SASEGT. Trimming took off 9 bases at V and 7 bases at J, with 19 bases between the two ends. The CDR3 covers 15 residues.

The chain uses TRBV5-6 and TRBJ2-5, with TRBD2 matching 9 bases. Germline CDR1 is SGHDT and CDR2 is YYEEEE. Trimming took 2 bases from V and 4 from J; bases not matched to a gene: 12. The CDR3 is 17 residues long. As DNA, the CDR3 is TGTGCCAGCAGCTTATTTTCTAGCGGGGTGGTGGTAGAGACCCAGTACTTC. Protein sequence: CASSLFSSGVVVETQYF.

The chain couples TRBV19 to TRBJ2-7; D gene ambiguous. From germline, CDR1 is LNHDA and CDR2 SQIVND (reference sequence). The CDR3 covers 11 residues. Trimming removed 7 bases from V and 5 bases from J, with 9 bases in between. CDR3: CASIGGDEQYF. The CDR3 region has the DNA TGTGCCAGTATCGGCGGAGACGAGCAGTACTTC.

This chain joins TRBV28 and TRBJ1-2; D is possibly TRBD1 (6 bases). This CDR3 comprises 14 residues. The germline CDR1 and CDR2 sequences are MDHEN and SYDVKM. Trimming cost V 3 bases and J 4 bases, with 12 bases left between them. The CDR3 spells CASSFFGQRYGYTF. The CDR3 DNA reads TGTGCCAGCAGTTTTTTCGGACAGCGCTATGGCTACACCTTC.

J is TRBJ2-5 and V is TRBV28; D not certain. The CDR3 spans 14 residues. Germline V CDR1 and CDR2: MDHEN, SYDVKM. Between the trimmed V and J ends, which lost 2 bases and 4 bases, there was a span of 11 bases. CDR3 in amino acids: CASSLSELTETQYF. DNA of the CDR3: TGTGCCAGCAGTTTAAGCGAGCTAACAGAGACCCAGTACTTC.

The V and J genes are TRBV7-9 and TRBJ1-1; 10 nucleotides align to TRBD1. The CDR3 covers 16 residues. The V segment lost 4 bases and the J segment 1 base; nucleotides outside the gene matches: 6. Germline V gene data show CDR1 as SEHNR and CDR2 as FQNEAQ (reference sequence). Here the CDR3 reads CASSYPGQGTNTEAFF. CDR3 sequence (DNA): TGTGCCAGCAGCTACCCGGGACAGGGGACGAACACTGAAGCTTTCTTT.

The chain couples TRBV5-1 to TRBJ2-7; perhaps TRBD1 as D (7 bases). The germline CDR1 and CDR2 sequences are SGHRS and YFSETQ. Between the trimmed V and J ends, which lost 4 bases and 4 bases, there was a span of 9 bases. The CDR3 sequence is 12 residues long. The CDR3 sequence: CASSQGGYEQYF. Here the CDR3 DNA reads TGCGCCAGCAGCCAGGGGGGTTACGAGCAGTACTTC.

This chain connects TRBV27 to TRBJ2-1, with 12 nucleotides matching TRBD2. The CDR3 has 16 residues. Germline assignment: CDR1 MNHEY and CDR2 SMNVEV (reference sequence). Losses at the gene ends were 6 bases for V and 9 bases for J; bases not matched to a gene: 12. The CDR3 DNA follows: TGTGCCAGCAGCCTCGGACTAGCGGGAATCCTAGGTGAGCAGTTCTTC. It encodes CASSLGLAGILGEQFF.

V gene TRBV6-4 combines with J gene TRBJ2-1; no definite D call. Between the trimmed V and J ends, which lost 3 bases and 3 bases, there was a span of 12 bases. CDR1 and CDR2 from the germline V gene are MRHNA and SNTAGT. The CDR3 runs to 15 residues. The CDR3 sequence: CASSEHRGIYNEQFF. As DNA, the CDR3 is TGTGCCAGCAGTGAGCACCGCGGAATCTACAATGAGCAGTTCTTC.

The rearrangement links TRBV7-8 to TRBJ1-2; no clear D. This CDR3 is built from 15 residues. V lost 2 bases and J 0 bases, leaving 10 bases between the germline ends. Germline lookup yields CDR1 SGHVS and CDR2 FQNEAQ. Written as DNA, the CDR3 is TGTGCCAGCAGCTTATCGGGGTTCGCTAACTATGGCTACACCTTC. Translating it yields CASSLSGFANYGYTF.

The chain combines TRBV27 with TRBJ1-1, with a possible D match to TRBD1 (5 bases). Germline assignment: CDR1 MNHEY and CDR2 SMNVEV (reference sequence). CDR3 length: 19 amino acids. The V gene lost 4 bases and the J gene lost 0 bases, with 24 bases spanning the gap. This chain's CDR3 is CASSYIKTESSFMNTEAFF. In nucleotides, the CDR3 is TGTGCCAGCAGTTATATTAAGACAGAGAGTAGCTTTATGAACACTGAAGCTTTCTTT.

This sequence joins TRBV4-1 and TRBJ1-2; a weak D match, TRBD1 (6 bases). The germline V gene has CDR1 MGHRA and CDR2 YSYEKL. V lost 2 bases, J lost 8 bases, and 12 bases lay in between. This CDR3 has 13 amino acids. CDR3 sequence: CASSQLDRTGYTF. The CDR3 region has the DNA TGCGCCAGCAGCCAATTAGACAGGACCGGCTACACCTTC.

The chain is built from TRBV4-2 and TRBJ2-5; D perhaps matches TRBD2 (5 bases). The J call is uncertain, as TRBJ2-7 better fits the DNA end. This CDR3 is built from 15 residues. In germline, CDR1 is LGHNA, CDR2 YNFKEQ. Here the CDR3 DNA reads TGTGCCAGCAGCCAAGATCCGGGAATCCCCTACGAGCAGTACTTC. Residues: CASSQDPGIPYEQYF.

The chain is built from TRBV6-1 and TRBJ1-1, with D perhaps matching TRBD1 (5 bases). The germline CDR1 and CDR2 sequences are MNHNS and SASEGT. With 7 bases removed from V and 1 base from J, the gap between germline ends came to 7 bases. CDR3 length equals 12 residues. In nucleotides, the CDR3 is TGTGCCAGCAAAAGGGGGAACACTGAAGCTTTCTTT. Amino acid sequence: CASKRGNTEAFF.

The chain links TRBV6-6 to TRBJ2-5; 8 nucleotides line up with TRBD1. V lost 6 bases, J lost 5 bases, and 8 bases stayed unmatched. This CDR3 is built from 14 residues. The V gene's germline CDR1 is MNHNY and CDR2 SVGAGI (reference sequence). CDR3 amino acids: CASRDTTGEETQYF. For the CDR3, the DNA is TGTGCCAGCAGGGACACGACAGGGGAGGAGACCCAGTACTTC.

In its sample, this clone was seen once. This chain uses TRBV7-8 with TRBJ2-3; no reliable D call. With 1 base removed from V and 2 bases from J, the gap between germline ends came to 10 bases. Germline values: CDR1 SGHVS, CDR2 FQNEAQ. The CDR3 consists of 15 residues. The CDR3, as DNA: TGTGCCAGCAGCTTAGGAACAGCCCACACAGATACGCAGTATTTT. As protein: CASSLGTAHTDTQYF.

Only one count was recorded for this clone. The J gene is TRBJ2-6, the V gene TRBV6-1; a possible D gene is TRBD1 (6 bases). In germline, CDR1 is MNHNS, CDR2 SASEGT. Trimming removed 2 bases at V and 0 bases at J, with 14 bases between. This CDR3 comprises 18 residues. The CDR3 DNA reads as TGTGCCAGCAGTGAACCCCGGGACACCTTCTCTGGGGCCAACGTCCTGACTTTC. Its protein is CASSEPRDTFSGANVLTF.

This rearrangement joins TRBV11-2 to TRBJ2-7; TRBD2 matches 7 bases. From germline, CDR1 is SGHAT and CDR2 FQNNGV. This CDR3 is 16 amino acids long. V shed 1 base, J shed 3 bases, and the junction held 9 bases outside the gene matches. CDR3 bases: TGTGCCAGCAGCTTAGTAGAGGCTAGCGGCGTCTACGAGCAGTACTTC. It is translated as CASSLVEASGVYEQYF.

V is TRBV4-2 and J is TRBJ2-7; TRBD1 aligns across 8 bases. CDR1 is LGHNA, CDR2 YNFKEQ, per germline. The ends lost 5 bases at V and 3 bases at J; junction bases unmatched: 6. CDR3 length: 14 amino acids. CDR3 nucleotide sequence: TGTGCCAGCAGCTTCACCGGGACAGGCTACGAGCAGTACTTC. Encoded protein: CASSFTGTGYEQYF.